The T cell receptor beta chain under discussion was sequenced for a study of blood T cell repertoires in COVID-19. Germline V gene lookup returns CDR1 LNHDA and CDR2 SQIVND (reference sequence). The CDR3 extends over 13 amino acids. With V trimmed by 8 bases and J by 5 bases, 5 bases remained unmatched. Sequencing used immunoSEQ multiplex PCR; TCRdb keeps in-frame clones, though not all of them. Of a few hundred thousand clones listed, under 90% were seen once; the top ten hold 4.1%. Enrolled through a virtual design, the participants were between 18 and 89 years of age and came from about two dozen US areas. In assigning cohorts, the study relied on participant-reported clinical history.

This chain uses TRBV19 with TRBJ1-5; 8 bases fit TRBD1. The sequencing input was PBMCs or T cells enriched from blood (not recorded which). This clonotype originated in a man between 25 and 39 years old with acute COVID-19. CDR3 nucleotide sequence: TGTGCCAGTCGGACAGGGAGGGATCAGCCCCAGCATTTT. It is translated as CASRTGRDQPQHF.